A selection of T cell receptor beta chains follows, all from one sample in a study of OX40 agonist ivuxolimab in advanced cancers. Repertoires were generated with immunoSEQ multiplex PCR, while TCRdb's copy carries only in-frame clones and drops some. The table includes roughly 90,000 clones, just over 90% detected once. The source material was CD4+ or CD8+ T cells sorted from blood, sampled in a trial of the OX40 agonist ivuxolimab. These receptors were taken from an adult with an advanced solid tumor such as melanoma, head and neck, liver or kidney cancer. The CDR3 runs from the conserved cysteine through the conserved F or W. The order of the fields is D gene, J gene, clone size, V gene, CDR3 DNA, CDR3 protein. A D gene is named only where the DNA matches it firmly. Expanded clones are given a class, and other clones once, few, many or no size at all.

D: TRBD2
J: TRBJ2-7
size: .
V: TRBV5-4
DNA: TGTGCCAGCAGCCGAAGGGAGCTAGCGGAATACGAGCAGTACTTC
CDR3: CASSRRELAEYEQYF

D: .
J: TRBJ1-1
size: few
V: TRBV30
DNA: TGTGCCTGGAGGATGTTGGGATTGAACACTGAAGCTTTCTTT
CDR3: CAWRMLGLNTEAFF

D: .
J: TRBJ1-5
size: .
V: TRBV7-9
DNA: TGTGCCAGCAGCTCCCTCAATCAGCCCCAGCATTTT
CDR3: CASSSLNQPQHF

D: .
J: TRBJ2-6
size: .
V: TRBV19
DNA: TGTGCCAGTAGTATGGGGCGAACCCGGACTGGGGCCAACGTCCTGACTTTC
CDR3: CASSMGRTRTGANVLTF

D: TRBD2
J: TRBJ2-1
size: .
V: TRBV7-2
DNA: TGTGCCAGCAGCTTAGTAGCGGGAGGGATTCGTAATGAGCAGTTCTTC
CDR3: CASSLVAGGIRNEQFF

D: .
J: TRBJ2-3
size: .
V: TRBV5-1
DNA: TGCGCCAGCAGGCCACCCGTTAGCACAGATACGCAGTATTTT
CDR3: CASRPPVSTDTQYF

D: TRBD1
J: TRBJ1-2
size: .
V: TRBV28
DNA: TGTGCCAGCAGTTTGGGGACAGGGCCTGCCACCGGCTACACCTTC
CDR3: CASSLGTGPATGYTF

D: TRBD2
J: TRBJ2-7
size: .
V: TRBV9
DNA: TGTGCCAGCAGCGTAGGTAGCGGGAGAGGACAGGTCTACGAGCAGTACTTC
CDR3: CASSVGSGRGQVYEQYF

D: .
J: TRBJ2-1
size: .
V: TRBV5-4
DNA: TGTGCCAGCAGCCAAGACTCCCTGTCCAATAGTGAGCAGTTCTTC
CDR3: CASSQDSLSNSEQFF

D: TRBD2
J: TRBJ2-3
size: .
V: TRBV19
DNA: TGTGCCAGTAGCAGGACTAGCGGTAACACAGATACGCAGTATTTT
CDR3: CASSRTSGNTDTQYF

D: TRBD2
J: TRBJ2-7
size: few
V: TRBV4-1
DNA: TGCGCCAGCAGCCCGACTAGCGGGAGCTCCTACGAGCAGTACTTC
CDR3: CASSPTSGSSYEQYF

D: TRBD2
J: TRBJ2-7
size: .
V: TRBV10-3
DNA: TGTGCCATCAGTGAGGGGACTAGCGGGCCCCTCGGGGGCTACGAGCAGTACTTC
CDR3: CAISEGTSGPLGGYEQYF

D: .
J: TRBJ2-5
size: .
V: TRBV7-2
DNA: TGTGCCAGCAGCTTAGTAAAGGGGGCAGATGGAGGGCCCCAGTACTTC
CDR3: CASSLVKGADGGPQYF

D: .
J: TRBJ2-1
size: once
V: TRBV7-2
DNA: TGTGCCAGCAGCCGTAACGCGGGTAACATGGGGAATGAGCAGTTCTTC
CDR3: CASSRNAGNMGNEQFF

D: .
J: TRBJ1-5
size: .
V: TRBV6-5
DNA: TGTGCCAGCAGTTACTCGGGGCAGGCACAGCCCCAGCATTTT
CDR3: CASSYSGQAQPQHF

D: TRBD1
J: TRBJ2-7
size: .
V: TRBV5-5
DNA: TGTGCCAGCAGCCCGGTGGGGACAGGGCCTTACGAGCAGTACTTC
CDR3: CASSPVGTGPYEQYF

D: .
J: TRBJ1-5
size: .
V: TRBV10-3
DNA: TGTGCCATCAGTTCAGAGGGTGGGCAGCCCCAGCATTTT
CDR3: CAISSEGGQPQHF

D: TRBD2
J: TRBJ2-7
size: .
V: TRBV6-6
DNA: TGTGCCAGCAGTTACGAAGCGGGAGGACCGTACGAGCAGTACTTC
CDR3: CASSYEAGGPYEQYF

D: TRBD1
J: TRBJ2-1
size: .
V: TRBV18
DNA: TGTGCCAGCTCACTCAGGACAGGGGGAATTGAGCAGTTCTTC
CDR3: CASSLRTGGIEQFF

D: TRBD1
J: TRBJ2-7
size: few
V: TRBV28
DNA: TGTGCCAGCAGCCCTACCGGACAGGGTGGATACGAGCAGTACTTC
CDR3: CASSPTGQGGYEQYF

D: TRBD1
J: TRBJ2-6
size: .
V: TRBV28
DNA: TGTGCCAGCAGTTGGACAGGGTCTGGGGCCAACGTCCTGACTTTC
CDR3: CASSWTGSGANVLTF

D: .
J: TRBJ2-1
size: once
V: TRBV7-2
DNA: TGTGCCAGCAGCTCCAGGGGTTCCTACAATGAGCAGTTCTTC
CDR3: CASSSRGSYNEQFF

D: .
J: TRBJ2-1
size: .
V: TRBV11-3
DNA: TGTGCCAGCAGCTCTCCCCAGGATCGATACAATGAGCAGTTCTTC
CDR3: CASSSPQDRYNEQFF

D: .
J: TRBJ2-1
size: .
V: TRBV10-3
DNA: TGTGCCATCAGTGCCAGGGGAGGGACCCAGGGGGAGCAGTTCTTC
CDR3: CAISARGGTQGEQFF

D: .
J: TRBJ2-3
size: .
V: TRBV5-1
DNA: TGCGCCAGCAGCTTGGCCCCGGCGCCGGCAGATACGCAGTATTTT
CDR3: CASSLAPAPADTQYF

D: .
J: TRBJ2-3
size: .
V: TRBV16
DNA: TGTGCCAGCAGCCTAGGGAGCACAGATACGCAGTATTTT
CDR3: CASSLGSTDTQYF

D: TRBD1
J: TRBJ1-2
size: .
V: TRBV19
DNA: TGTGCCAGTAGTATTGGGGTAGGGGGCCTGGGCTATGGCTACACCTTC
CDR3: CASSIGVGGLGYGYTF

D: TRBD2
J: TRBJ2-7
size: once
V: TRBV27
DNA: TGTGCCAGCAGTTTAAGCGGGGGCCCCTACGAGCAGTACTTC
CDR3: CASSLSGGPYEQYF

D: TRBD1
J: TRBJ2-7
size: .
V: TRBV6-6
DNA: TGTGCCAGCAGCCGGGGACAGGCCGAGCAGTACTTC
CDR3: CASSRGQAEQYF

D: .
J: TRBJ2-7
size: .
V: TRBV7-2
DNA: TGTGCCAGCAGCTTAGGAAGGGGGGGATACGAGCAGTACTTC
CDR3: CASSLGRGGYEQYF

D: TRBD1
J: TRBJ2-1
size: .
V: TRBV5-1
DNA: TGCGCCAGCACCCTGGGACAGGGGAACGGCAATGAGCAGTTCTTC
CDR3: CASTLGQGNGNEQFF

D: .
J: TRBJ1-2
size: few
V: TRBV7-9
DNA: TGTGCCAGCAGCCCCCAGCGGGGGGAACGGGGCTACACCTTC
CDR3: CASSPQRGERGYTF

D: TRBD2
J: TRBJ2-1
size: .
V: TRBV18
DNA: TGTGCCAGCTCACCGGCCCTAGCGGGTACTAATGAGCAGTTCTTC
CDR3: CASSPALAGTNEQFF

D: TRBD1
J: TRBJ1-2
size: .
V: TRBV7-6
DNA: TGTGCCAGCAGCTTCGGACAGGGAGGCTACACCTTC
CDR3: CASSFGQGGYTF

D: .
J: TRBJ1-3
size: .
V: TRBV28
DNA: TGTGCCAGCAGTTTAACCAGGGTGGTCTCTGGAAACACCATATATTTT
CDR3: CASSLTRVVSGNTIYF

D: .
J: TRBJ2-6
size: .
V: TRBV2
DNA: TGTGCCAGCAGCGAGACCCAGCGGACTGGGGCCAACGTCCTGACTTTC
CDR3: CASSETQRTGANVLTF

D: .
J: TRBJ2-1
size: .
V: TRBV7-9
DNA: TGTGCCAGCAGCTCGGGACTTCTCTACAATGAGCAGTTCTTC
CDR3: CASSSGLLYNEQFF

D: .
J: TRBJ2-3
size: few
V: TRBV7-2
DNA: TGTGCCAGCAGCTTAGTGAGTACCAATACAGATACGCAGTATTTT
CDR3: CASSLVSTNTDTQYF

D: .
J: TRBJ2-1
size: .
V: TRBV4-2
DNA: TGTGCCAGCAGGGATACTGGGAGCGGATCCTACAATGAGCAGTTCTTC
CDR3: CASRDTGSGSYNEQFF

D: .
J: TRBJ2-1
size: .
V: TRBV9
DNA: TGTGCCAGCAGCCCCGGGCCGGCGAGCTCCTACAATGAGCAGTTCTTC
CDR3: CASSPGPASSYNEQFF

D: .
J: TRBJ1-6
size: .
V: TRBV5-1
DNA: TGCGCCAGCAGCTTCGACAGGCCCTCCTATAATTCACCCCTCCACTTT
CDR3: CASSFDRPSYNSPLHF

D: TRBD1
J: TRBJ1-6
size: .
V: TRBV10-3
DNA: TGTGCCATCAGGGATTCGACAGGGGGATCACCCCTCCACTTT
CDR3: CAIRDSTGGSPLHF

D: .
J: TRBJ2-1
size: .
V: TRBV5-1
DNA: TGCGCCAGCAGCTTGGCTCCTTTTGACACGGGCCGAGGGAATGAGCAGTTCTTC
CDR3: CASSLAPFDTGRGNEQFF